The TCR beta chain described here comes from a study of T cell changes during pregnancy in multiple sclerosis. The CDR3 runs to 14 residues. V shed 5 bases and J shed 2 bases, with 12 bases lying between them. Per the germline V gene, CDR1 is LGHNA and CDR2 is YSLEER. This clone appeared a single time. Data came from immunoSEQ multiplex PCR; TCRdb stores just in-frame clones and leaves some out. The sample yields around 33,000 clones, less than 90% seen once. Sequencing used CD8+ T cells from peripheral blood mononuclear cells, obtained before pregnancy. The gene calls are TRBV4-3 and TRBJ1-1; D possibly corresponds to TRBD1 (6 bases). This clonotype was obtained from a female donor with multiple sclerosis, enrolled in a pregnancy study. CDR3: CASSKSTGNTEAFF. As DNA, the CDR3 is TGCGCCAGCAGCAAATCGACAGGCAACACTGAAGCTTTCTTT.